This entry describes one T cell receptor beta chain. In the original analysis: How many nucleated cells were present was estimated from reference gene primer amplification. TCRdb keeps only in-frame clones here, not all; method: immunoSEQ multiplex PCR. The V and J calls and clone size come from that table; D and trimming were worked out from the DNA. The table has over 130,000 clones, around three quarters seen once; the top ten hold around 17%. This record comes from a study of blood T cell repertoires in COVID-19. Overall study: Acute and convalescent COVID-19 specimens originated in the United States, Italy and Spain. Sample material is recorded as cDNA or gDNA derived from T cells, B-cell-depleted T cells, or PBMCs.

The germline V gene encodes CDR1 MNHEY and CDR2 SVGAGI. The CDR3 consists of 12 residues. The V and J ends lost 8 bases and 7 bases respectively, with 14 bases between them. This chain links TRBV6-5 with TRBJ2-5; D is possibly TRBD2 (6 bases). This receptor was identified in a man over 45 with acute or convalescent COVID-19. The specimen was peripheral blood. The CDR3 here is CASGAPRGTQYF. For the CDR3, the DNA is TGTGCCAGCGGGGCTCCGCGGGGGACCCAGTACTTC.